A single count supports the clone carrying this TCR beta chain. This sample stems from a study of technical replicates of blood from a few donors. Measured with immunoSEQ multiplex PCR; TCRdb has only the in-frame clones, and not every one. The table shows around 67,000 clones, with approximately 84% occurring only once. The V end was cut by 4 bases, the J end by 0 bases, with 7 bases between. The germline gives CDR1 LNHDA, CDR2 SQIVND (reference sequence). CDR3 length equals 13 residues. This TCR derives from a human donor in good health. Some clones in this sample may be carry-over from other donors' samples. The chain combines TRBV19 with TRBJ2-7; perhaps TRBD1 as D (6 bases). The source material was PBMCs. This CDR3 reads CASSNRDSYEQYF. Written as DNA, the CDR3 is TGTGCCAGTAGTAACAGGGACTCCTACGAGCAGTACTTC.